This T cell receptor beta chain comes out of a study of T cell responses to AZD1222 COVID-19 vaccine. The study's findings and limits: Vaccine-related CD4 TCRs covered spike, predominating at 160-218 and 743-854.

This table comes from immunoSEQ multiplex PCR, and its TCRdb copy is limited to in-frame clones, with some not included. The data hold about 120,000 clones, with almost 90% observed a single time. The CDR3 is 15 residues long. Per the germline V gene, CDR1 is LNHDA and CDR2 is SQIVND (reference sequence). V was shortened by 6 bases and J by 0 bases, with 12 bases between the two germline ends. As to this clone: Its antigen is not identified.

The sample consisted of peripheral blood, taken on day 0 of AZD1222 vaccination. The chain couples TRBV19 to TRBJ1-3; no firm D call. This receptor was obtained from an adult in good health. The CDR3 is CASSTGIFSGNTIYF. CDR3 sequence (DNA): TGTGCCAGTAGCACCGGGATATTCTCTGGAAACACCATATATTTT.